This passage covers 21 T cell receptor beta chains from one sample sequenced in a study of blood T cell repertoires in COVID-19. Profiling relied on immunoSEQ multiplex PCR, and the TCRdb table lists in-frame clones only, not all of them. The profile covers about 250,000 clones, with around 80% appearing a single time and 27% taken by the ten largest. Source material: peripheral blood. The receptors were gathered from a middle-aged man with acute or convalescent COVID-19.

This chain connects TRBV7-2 to TRBJ1-5; D unresolved. Germline CDR1 SGHTA, CDR2 FQGNSA. The CDR3 extends over 13 amino acids. Trimming shortened V by 7 bases and J by 7 bases, and 14 bases separated the two germline ends. CDR3 in amino acids: CASNPTPGQPQHF. The DNA of the CDR3 is TGTGCCAGCAACCCGACGCCCGGGCAGCCCCAGCATTTT.

The rearrangement uses TRBV4-2 and TRBJ2-1, with 7 bases identical to TRBD1. The CDR3 runs to 15 residues. The germline V gene encodes CDR1 LGHNA and CDR2 YNFKEQ. V gave up 1 base and J gave up 7 bases; unmatched junction bases: 7. For the CDR3, the DNA is TGTGCCAGCAGCCAAGCGGGACAGCGAGCGAATGAGCAGTTCTTC. Translation gives CASSQAGQRANEQFF.

CDR3 sequence (DNA): TGTGCCAGTAGTATCGCCAGGTATAACACAGATACGCAGTATTTT. As protein: CASSIARYNTDTQYF. The chain links TRBV19 to TRBJ2-3; D not resolved. The CDR3 has 15 amino acids. Trimming shortened V by 3 bases and J by 2 bases, and 12 bases separated the two germline ends. Germline CDR1 reads LNHDA; CDR2 reads SQIVND (reference sequence).

The V call is TRBV3-1 (or the pseudogene TRBV3-2), the J call TRBJ1-2; the D gene is possibly TRBD1 (6 bases). In germline, CDR1 is LGHDT, CDR2 YNNKEL (reference sequence). The CDR3 extends over 15 amino acids. V was clipped by 2 bases and J by 4 bases, with 14 bases between them. DNA for the CDR3: TGTGCCAGCAGCCAAAGGGCAGGGGCGAGCTATGGCTACACCTTC. Encoded protein: CASSQRAGASYGYTF.

About this clone: Mismatch with germline at one junction end may stem from a read error. The chain joins TRBV10-3 to TRBJ2-3, with 14 bases aligning to TRBD2. The CDR3 extends over 13 amino acids. Germline loops: CDR1 ENHRY, CDR2 SYGVKD. The CDR3 spells CAISATGTSGRSF. As DNA, the CDR3 is TGTGCCATCAGTGCTACCGGGACTAGCGGGAGAAGTTTT.

This sequence joins TRBV6-1 and TRBJ2-7; D perhaps matches TRBD1 (5 bases). The CDR3 is 14 amino acids. From germline, CDR1 is MNHNS and CDR2 SASEGT. With 2 bases removed from V and 4 bases from J, the gap between germline ends came to 12 bases. The CDR3 protein is CASSEMGLLYEQYF. In nucleotides, the CDR3 is TGTGCCAGCAGTGAAATGGGGCTTTTGTACGAGCAGTACTTC.

V is TRBV5-1 and J is TRBJ2-1, with 14 bases aligning to TRBD2. From germline, CDR1 is SGHRS and CDR2 YFSETQ. V lost 4 bases, J lost 8 bases, and 8 bases stayed unmatched. The CDR3 is 16 residues long. The CDR3 sequence is CASSLGTSGSYDEQFF. DNA for the CDR3: TGCGCCAGCAGCCTGGGGACTAGCGGGAGTTATGATGAGCAGTTCTTC. Full variable domain (missing parts from reference TRBV5-1 and TRBJ2-1): KAGVTQTPRYLIKTRGQQVTLSCSPISGHRSVSWYQQTPGQGLQFLFEYFSETQRNKGNFPGRFSGRQFSNSRSEMNVSTLELGDSALYLCASSLGTSGSYDEQFFGPGTRLTVL.

The CDR3, as DNA: TGTGCCAGCAGTGATTCGGGTCCAGAAATCTATGGCTACACCTTC. It codes for CASSDSGPEIYGYTF. The chain is built from TRBV6-1 and TRBJ1-2; D ambiguous. With 3 bases removed from V and 4 bases from J, the gap between germline ends came to 15 bases. The CDR3 has 15 amino acids. The V gene's germline CDR1 is MNHNS and CDR2 SASEGT.

This chain uses TRBV2 with TRBJ1-1, with D uncertain. Trimming cost V 8 bases and J 1 base, with 17 bases left between them. The CDR3 extends over 15 amino acids. Per germline, CDR1 SNHLY and CDR2 FYNNEI. CDR3 residues: CASQRLTTPNTEAFF. CDR3 bases: TGTGCCAGCCAGAGGCTGACCACTCCGAACACTGAAGCTTTCTTT.

The chain employs TRBV19 and TRBJ2-2, with TRBD2 identical over 11 bases. With V trimmed by 5 bases and J by 3 bases, 5 bases remained unmatched. Germline assignment: CDR1 LNHDA and CDR2 SQIVND (reference sequence). This CDR3 is built from 16 residues. CDR3 sequence (DNA): TGTGCCAGTAGTGCCACTAGCGGGGGATACACCGGGGAGCTGTTTTTT. Encoded protein: CASSATSGGYTGELFF.

In this sample, this clone turned up a few times. The chain joins TRBV4-3 to TRBJ1-2, with TRBD1 matching 7 bases. Germline-derived CDR1 and CDR2 are LGHNA and YSLEER. J lost 2 bases, V lost 1 base, and 4 bases had no gene match. The CDR3 runs 15 residues. The CDR3 region has the DNA TGCGCCAGCAGCCAAGTACTGACAGGGAACTATGGCTACACCTTC. This gives the protein CASSQVLTGNYGYTF.

The V call is TRBV4-1, the J call TRBJ2-1; 8 positions match TRBD2. Germline V gives CDR1 MGHRA, CDR2 YSYEKL. V lost 8 bases and J lost 5; bases outside the gene matches: 11. The CDR3 has 15 amino acids. CDR3 loop: CASRALLAVNNEQFF. The CDR3 region has the DNA TGCGCCAGCCGGGCCCTACTAGCGGTTAACAATGAGCAGTTCTTC.

The V and J genes are TRBV25-1 and TRBJ1-1; maybe TRBD1 (5 bases). Trimming left V 1 base short and J 10 bases short, with 16 bases between. CDR3 length: 14 residues. From germline, CDR1 is MGHDK and CDR2 SYGVNS. CDR3 coding DNA: TGTGCCAGCAGTGAATCTTTGACGGGGGTTCGAGCTTTCTTT. Its translation is CASSESLTGVRAFF.

The chain has TRBV11-2 and TRBJ1-2; unclear D gene. This CDR3 region has 15 residues. V lost 5 bases and J lost 6, with 19 bases in between. Germline V gene lookup returns CDR1 SGHAT and CDR2 FQNNGV. The CDR3 loop is CASSRTSSPTDGYTF. The CDR3 DNA reads TGTGCCAGCAGCCGAACCAGTTCACCCACCGATGGCTACACCTTC.

This clone was observed a few times. The rearrangement uses TRBV5-1 and TRBJ2-7; 12 bases fit TRBD2. This CDR3 comprises 17 residues. Germline V lookup: CDR1 SGHRS, CDR2 YFSETQ. With 4 bases clipped from V and 0 bases from J, the junction kept 8 bases outside the gene matches. Here the CDR3 DNA reads TGCGCCAGCAGCGCTATTCTAGCGGGAGGGAACTCCTACGAGCAGTACTTC. Translated: CASSAILAGGNSYEQYF.

The V call is TRBV7-2, the J call TRBJ2-7; no clear D. This CDR3 contains 14 residues. Germline-derived CDR1 and CDR2 are SGHTA and FQGNSA. The germline V and J ends were trimmed by 0 bases and 2 bases, with 8 bases remaining between them. This CDR3 reads CASSLAQVPYEQYF. The CDR3 DNA sequence: TGTGCCAGCAGCTTAGCGCAGGTCCCCTACGAGCAGTACTTC.

This clone was counted a few times. This sequence joins TRBV7-9 and TRBJ1-2, with D possibly being TRBD1 (5 bases). V lost 8 bases, J lost 1 base, and 11 bases lay in between. This CDR3 has 13 residues. Per germline, CDR1 SEHNR and CDR2 FQNEAQ (reference sequence). This chain's CDR3 is CASSTGLNYGYTF. CDR3 sequence (DNA): TGTGCCAGCTCAACAGGTCTTAACTATGGCTACACCTTC. Together with reference TRBV7-9 and TRBJ1-2, the CDR3 gives the full variable domain: DTGVSQNPRHKITKRGQNVTFRCDPISEHNRLYWYRQTLGQGPEFLTYFQNEAQLEKSRLLSDRFSAERPKGSFSTLEIQRTEQGDSAMYLCASSTGLNYGYTFGSGTRLTVV.

This chain connects TRBV30 to TRBJ2-6, with 7 bases lining up with TRBD2. The CDR3 loop spans 14 amino acids. Germline assignment: CDR1 GTSNPN and CDR2 SVGIG (reference sequence). The DNA of the CDR3 is TGTACGCTCTCGGCGGGAGATGGGGCCAACGTCCTGACTTTC. Protein: CTLSAGDGANVLTF.

The V and J genes are TRBV18 and TRBJ1-3; possible D gene TRBD1, 6 bases. This CDR3 region has 17 residues. Germline-derived CDR1 and CDR2 are KGHSH and LQKENI. The germline V and J ends were trimmed by 3 bases and 0 bases, with 15 bases remaining between them. The CDR3 DNA reads as TGTGCCAGCTCACCTACGATGGACAGTAGCTCTGGAAACACCATATATTTT. This encodes CASSPTMDSSSGNTIYF.

V usage is TRBV4-2 and J usage is TRBJ2-3; unclear D gene. Trimming took 4 bases from V and 1 from J, leaving 12 bases between them. Germline V gene data show CDR1 as LGHNA and CDR2 as YNFKEQ. This CDR3 region has 15 residues. CDR3 protein: CASSPQVGGTDTQYF. The CDR3 coding sequence is TGTGCCAGCAGCCCTCAAGTCGGTGGCACAGATACGCAGTATTTT.

In this sample, this clone turned up once. V usage is TRBV6-5 and J usage is TRBJ1-1; the match to TRBD1 covers 7 bases. Trimming cost V 6 bases and J 3 bases; bases outside gene matches: 1. CDR1 and CDR2 (germline): MNHEY, SVGAGI. The CDR3 is made up of 12 amino acids. Written as DNA, the CDR3 is TGTGCCAGCAGAGGGGGCCACACTGAAGCTTTCTTT. Amino acids: CASRGGHTEAFF.